The clone carrying this T cell receptor beta chain showed up many times. No antigen is known for it. The sample originates from a study of T cells in Graves' hyperthyroidism and ophthalmopathy. The study, taken as a whole, reports: Ophthalmopathy stood apart from stable hyperthyroidism in a 13 V-J model. Median prediction lead before ophthalmopathy onset was 6.5 months with the model.

Amplification of TCR beta CDR3 regions was performed using RNA transcripts as template. The HTBI set primed first-round TCR CDR3 RT-PCR. One entry per CDR3 protein, called by TCRdb with MiXCR from the multiplex PCR reads. In the table there are about 350,000 distinct CDR3 sequences, approximately 14% of which are singletons. The CDR3 covers 14 residues. Germline V CDR1 and CDR2: SEHNR, FQNEAQ (reference sequence). Trimming took off 1 base at V and 6 bases at J, with 9 bases between the two ends. The PBMCs were taken from under 12 ml of fresh peripheral blood. Sequencing was performed on blood. This chain uses TRBV7-9 with TRBJ1-4, with D unclear. This receptor was taken from a woman between 40 and 50 years old with Graves' ophthalmopathy. For the CDR3, the DNA is TGTGCCAGCAGCTTAGATGGTGGAGATGAAAAACTGTTTTTT. As protein: CASSLDGGDEKLFF.